A selection of T cell receptor beta chains follows, all from one sample in a study of cytomegalovirus exposure and HLA in healthy donors. Assay used: immunoSEQ multiplex PCR; TCRdb lists only in-frame clones, some missing. The table lists some 54,000 clones, about 84% of them singletons. What was sequenced was PBMCs. These receptors all stem from a male donor in good health and CMV-seronegative. The CDR3 runs from the conserved cysteine through the conserved F or W. The D gene is left open where the match is weak. Clone size, where shown, is once, few, many, or a class for clones that have expanded.

clone_size	v_call	cdr3_length	d_call	j_call	cdr3_nt	cdr3_aa
NA	TRBV7-9	14	NA	TRBJ2-3	TGTGCCAGCAGCTTAGTTACGGGGGAAGACGCGCAGTATTTT	CASSLVTGEDAQYF
NA	TRBV7-2	14	NA	TRBJ2-1	TGTGCCAGCAGCTTAGGGGGGCGAGGAAATGAGCAGTTCTTC	CASSLGGRGNEQFF
NA	TRBV29-1	13	NA	TRBJ1-1	TGCAGCGTTGCCGACAGGCGGAACACTGAAGCTTTCTTT	CSVADRRNTEAFF
NA	TRBV6-4	13	TRBD1	TRBJ1-2	TGTGCCAGCAGTGACTCGACAGGGGACGGCTACACCTTC	CASSDSTGDGYTF
NA	TRBV10-3	16	TRBD1	TRBJ1-2	TGTGCCGCCTCGAGGGAACTACTAGGGGGCGACTATGGCTACACCTTC	CAASRELLGGDYGYTF
NA	TRBV7-2	15	TRBD1	TRBJ2-7	TGTGCCAGCAGCCCTGGACAGGGTCGCTCCTACGAGCAGTACTTC	CASSPGQGRSYEQYF
NA	TRBV6-6	15	NA	TRBJ1-6	TGCGCCAGCAGTCCCGGGGTCGTTTATAATTCACCCCTCCACTTT	CASSPGVVYNSPLHF
NA	TRBV9	13	NA	TRBJ1-1	TGTGCCAGCAGCCTTAGACTGGCCTCTGAAGCTTTCTTT	CASSLRLASEAFF
NA	TRBV19	13	TRBD1	TRBJ2-7	TGTGCCAGTAGTATGGGACAGATCTACGAGCAGTACTTC	CASSMGQIYEQYF
NA	TRBV18	14	NA	TRBJ1-5	TGTGCCAGCTCACGGGGGGGGACTAATCAGCCCCAGCATTTT	CASSRGGTNQPQHF
NA	TRBV18	17	TRBD1	TRBJ2-3	TGTGCCAGCTCACCACCGTTCGAGGGGGCATGGTTAGATACGCAGTATTTT	CASSPPFEGAWLDTQYF
NA	TRBV9	15	TRBD1	TRBJ2-6	TGTGCCAGCAGCGTGACAGGGGCTGGGGCCAACGTCCTGACTTTC	CASSVTGAGANVLTF
NA	TRBV7-2	13	NA	TRBJ1-5	TGTGCCAGCAGCTTAGCCGGGGATCAGCCCCAGCATTTT	CASSLAGDQPQHF
NA	TRBV7-2	16	TRBD2	TRBJ2-4	TGTGCCAGCAGCCCACTAGCGGGGCTAACCAAAAACATTCAGTACTTC	CASSPLAGLTKNIQYF
NA	TRBV10-1	15	NA	TRBJ2-7	TGCGCCAGCACCCCTCTCCGACAGGTTCCCTACGAGCAGTACTTC	CASTPLRQVPYEQYF
NA	TRBV5-6	18	NA	TRBJ1-2	TGTGCCAGCAGCTTGCAGCTCTGGAGGGTAACGGGTAACTATGGCTACACCTTC	CASSLQLWRVTGNYGYTF
NA	TRBV6-5	14	NA	TRBJ1-1	TGTGCCAGCAGTTATGACACCGGGGGTACTGAAGCTTTCTTT	CASSYDTGGTEAFF
few	TRBV6-1	16	NA	TRBJ2-2	TGTGCCAGCAGTGCCCCTCCGGGACAGAACACCGGGGAGCTGTTTTTT	CASSAPPGQNTGELFF
NA	TRBV7-6	15	NA	TRBJ2-2	TGTGCCAGCAGCTCCCCGGCCGGGTGGGCCGGGGAGCTGTTTTTT	CASSSPAGWAGELFF
NA	TRBV6-6	13	TRBD1	TRBJ2-5	TGTGCCAGCAAGGACAGGGGACAAGAGACCCAGTACTTC	CASKDRGQETQYF
NA	TRBV18	17	TRBD1	TRBJ1-2	TGTGCCAGCTCACCAACCCCGGGAACAGGGGATATCTATGGCTACACCTTC	CASSPTPGTGDIYGYTF
NA	TRBV21-1	19	NA	TRBJ1-3	NA	CASSGRDRVCVATGNTIYF
NA	TRBV5-4	16	TRBD1	TRBJ2-7	TGTGCCAGCAGCCGCGTTGGGGACAGGAGCTCCTACGAGCAGTACTTC	CASSRVGDRSSYEQYF
NA	TRBV2	13	NA	TRBJ2-7	TGTGCCAGCAGTGAAAAAGGTCCGAGAGGTCTTCACTTC	CASSEKGPRGLHF
NA	TRBV11-2	13	TRBD1	TRBJ1-2	TGTGCCAGCAGATATACAGGGGGGAGCGACTACACCTTC	CASRYTGGSDYTF
once	TRBV4-3	17	TRBD1	TRBJ1-4	TGCGCCAGCAGCCAAGAAATCGTTAAGACAGGGAGTGAAAAACTGTTTTTT	CASSQEIVKTGSEKLFF